This entry describes one TCR beta chain. This clone came up once. No antigen is known for it. Base qualities are not recorded, but no much larger clone differs from it by a single base. Per the publication, the time point label means: baseline before first vaccination. The vaccinee samples were drawn from two UK trials, COV001 and COV002, one of which was a single-blind randomized controlled phase 2/3 trial testing AZD1222 (ChAdOx1 nCoV-19) in healthy adults. Trial participant PBMC samples were collected at day 0 and day 28 after the second dose for TCRbeta chain sequencing. The data were taken from a study of T cell responses to AZD1222 COVID-19 vaccine (dated by TCRdb to the early 2020s). Turning to the overall study: AZD1222 recipients with second doses at about 4 weeks or about 12 weeks were pooled, because spike-specific TCR depth and breadth did not differ between schedules. A total of approximately 250 trial participants underwent TCR sequencing, of whom 200 to 220 had received two doses of AZD1222 and roughly 26 had received two doses of the MenACWY control vaccine. Trial participants were enrolled by age into 18-55, 56-69 and 70-plus year subgroups, with approximately 160, 26 and 62 TCR-sequenced participants respectively. The paper's findings and limits, for the study overall: The 56-69-year group was small, and its depth increase did not reach significance, likely because of low power. Conclusions about previously exposed vaccinees were limited because only five to seven AZD1222 recipients were SARS-CoV-2 seropositive at baseline. Nearly half of unique spike-specific TCRs reportedly recognized epitopes outside regions mutated in the B.1.351 and B.1.1.7 variants. Because no day 14 peak-response samples were available, repertoires were characterized only after the peak T cell response. The vaccine-associated CD4 TCRs covered the entire spike protein, and the dominant responses fell in regions 160-218 and 743-854. Participants were mostly white British, with more females than males. The authors suggested clonal diversity may have been underestimated. After two AZD1222 doses, spike-specific TCR breadth and depth were significantly higher than at day 0 and than in MenACWY recipients.

The germline V gene (reference sequence) provides CDR1 SGHKS and CDR2 YYEKEE. Cut back by 6 bases and 3 bases, the V and J ends lie 12 bases apart. The CDR3 goes from the cysteine to the phenylalanine over 14 residues. Only the CDR3 DNA is retained, 42 bases long and in frame from the first base. The CDR3 regions of human TCRbeta chains were analyzed by immunosequencing. Per the authors' processing: Repertoire TCRs were checked for matches against a reference library of SARS-CoV-2-specific TCRs that had been generated using the MIRA antigen-specificity platform. Breadth was defined as the fraction of unique TCRs that were SARS-CoV-2-associated, and depth was defined as the fraction of total T cells that were SARS-CoV-2-associated. Each spike-specific TCR was assigned to its reactive spike region and to a CD4 or CD8 class using the MIRA data. Log10-transformed breadth and depth values were compared by one-way ANOVA with Sidak's multiple comparisons tests. TCRdb obtained this table from immuneACCESS and retained in-frame rearrangements with V and J assigned. These tables miss some clones; where compared with another copy, unresolved V genes account for less than half of the shortfall, and the remainder is unexplained. The DNA gave D and trimming, while V, J and clone size come from that table. Across this sample there are about 110,000 clones, with 85% to 90% seen only once. Approximately 3.3% of the sample lies in the top ten.

This material consisted of peripheral blood, taken on day 0 of AZD1222 vaccination. The chain couples TRBV5-5 to TRBJ2-2; confidence is insufficient to name the D gene. The TCR sequence derives from an adult in good health. This receptor carries the CDR3 CASNQGVDTGELFF. The bases are TGTGCCAGCAATCAAGGAGTTGACACCGGGGAGCTGTTTTTT.